The clone carrying this TCR beta chain was seen repeatedly, ten times or more. The source of the sample is a study of tumor-infiltrating lymphocytes in oesophageal squamous cell carcinoma. TCRdb redid the calling of the PCR reads with MiXCR, one entry per CDR3 protein. The repertoire holds approximately 20,000 distinct CDR3 sequences, with 41% as singletons. Germline values: CDR1 SGHTA, CDR2 FQGTGA. This CDR3 is built from 13 residues. V trimming: 5 bases; J trimming: 4 bases; junction bases outside the gene matches: 3. Sequencing was done on a sample of esophageal tumor tissue. V usage is TRBV7-3 and J usage is TRBJ1-1, with TRBD1 matching 8 bases. This sequence was found in a male donor with esophageal squamous cell carcinoma. DNA of the CDR3: TGTGCCAGCAGCCCTACAGGGGGCACTGAAGCTTTCTTT. It codes for CASSPTGGTEAFF.